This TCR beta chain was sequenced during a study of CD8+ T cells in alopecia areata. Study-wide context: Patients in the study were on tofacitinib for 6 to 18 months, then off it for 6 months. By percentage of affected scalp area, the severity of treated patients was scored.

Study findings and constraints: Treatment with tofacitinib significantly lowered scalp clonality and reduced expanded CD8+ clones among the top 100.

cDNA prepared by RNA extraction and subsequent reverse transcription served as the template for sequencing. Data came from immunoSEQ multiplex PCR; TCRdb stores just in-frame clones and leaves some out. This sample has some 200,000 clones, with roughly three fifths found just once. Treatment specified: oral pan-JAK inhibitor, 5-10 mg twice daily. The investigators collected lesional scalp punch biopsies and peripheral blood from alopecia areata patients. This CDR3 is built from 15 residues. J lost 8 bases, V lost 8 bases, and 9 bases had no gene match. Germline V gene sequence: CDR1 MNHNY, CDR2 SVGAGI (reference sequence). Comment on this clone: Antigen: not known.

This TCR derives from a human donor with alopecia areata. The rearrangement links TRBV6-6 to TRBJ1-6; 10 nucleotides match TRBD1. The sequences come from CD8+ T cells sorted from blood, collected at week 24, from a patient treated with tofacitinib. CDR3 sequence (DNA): TGTGCCAGCCGCCGGGACAGGGGATTGGATTCACCCCTCCACTTT. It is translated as CASRRDRGLDSPLHF.